A single sample gave rise to the 10 T cell receptor beta chains below, sequenced in a study of blood T cell repertoires in COVID-19 (dated by TCRdb to the early 2020s). Library preparation employed the immunoSEQ multiplex PCR assay. Sourced from immuneACCESS, this table was stored by TCRdb with only in-frame sequences that have V and J called. A share of the clones is absent; for the studies checked, an unresolved V gene accounts for under half, and the remainder has no known explanation. The sample includes fewer than 500,000 clones, with roughly 87% observed a single time. The ten largest make up over 1.5% of the sample. Material for sequencing was PBMCs or T cells enriched from blood (not recorded which). The receptors stem from a woman aged 18 to 35 with acute COVID-19.

The chain combines TRBV7-6 with TRBJ2-6; 7 nucleotides align to TRBD2. Germline CDR1 and CDR2: SGHVS and FNYEAQ. The CDR3 is made up of 19 amino acids. Germline trimming cut 0 bases from V and 0 bases from J; bases unmatched to any gene: 8. The DNA of the CDR3 is TGTGCCAGCAGCTTAGCTGCGGCTAGCGGATTCTCTGGGGCCAACGTCCTGACTTTC. Residues: CASSLAAASGFSGANVLTF.

The chain employs TRBV10-1 and TRBJ1-1; no definite D call. CDR1 is WNHNN, CDR2 SYGVQD, per germline (reference sequence). The CDR3 runs 12 residues. V lost 3 bases, J lost 8 bases, and 10 bases lay in between. The CDR3 spells CASSEEGSEAFF. The CDR3 coding sequence is TGCGCCAGCAGTGAAGAGGGCAGCGAAGCTTTCTTT.

The rearrangement links TRBV18 to TRBJ1-4; D unresolved. CDR1 is KGHSH, CDR2 LQKENI, per germline. The CDR3 length is 13 residues. Trimming removed 4 bases at V and 8 bases at J, with 11 bases between. CDR3 sequence (DNA): TGTGCCAGCTCACGGTCTCAGAACGAAAAACTGTTTTTT. This codes for CASSRSQNEKLFF. The full variable domain, with the rest looked up from reference TRBV18 and TRBJ1-4, is NAGVMQNPRHLVRRRGQEARLRCSPMKGHSHVYWYRQLPEEGLKFMVYLQKENIIDESGMPKERFSAEFPKEGPSILRIQQVVRGDSAAYFCASSRSQNEKLFFGSGTQLSVL.

This chain connects TRBV7-2 to TRBJ1-4; D perhaps matches TRBD1 (5 bases). Germline CDR1 and CDR2: SGHTA and FQGNSA. The CDR3 sequence is 14 residues long. V gave up 3 bases and J gave up 12 bases, with 17 bases separating them. Written as DNA, the CDR3 is TGTGCCAGCAGCTTCTGGGGAGGGGCCGGCGAACTGTTTTTT. Its translation: CASSFWGGAGELFF.

V gene TRBV18 combines with J gene TRBJ2-2; possible D gene TRBD1, 5 bases. Germline-derived CDR1 and CDR2 are KGHSH and LQKENI. The CDR3 consists of 14 residues. The ends were cut back, 2 bases at V and 4 bases at J, with 8 bases in the middle. The CDR3 loop reads CASSPGQTTGELFF. CDR3 DNA: TGTGCCAGCTCACCAGGACAAACCACCGGGGAGCTGTTTTTT.

The J gene is TRBJ1-4, the V gene TRBV3-1 (or the pseudogene TRBV3-2), with a possible D match to TRBD1 (5 bases). This CDR3 spans 17 amino acids. Germline V CDR1 and CDR2: LGHDT, YNNKEL (reference sequence). Trimming removed 3 bases from V and 4 bases from J, with 18 bases in between. This CDR3 is CASSQGRLGGVNEKLFF. CDR3 in DNA: TGTGCCAGCAGCCAGGGACGTCTGGGGGGGGTTAATGAAAAACTGTTTTTT.

The chain joins TRBV19 to TRBJ1-6, with 8 bases lining up with TRBD1. The CDR3 is made up of 16 amino acids. The J segment lost 1 base and the V segment lost 5 bases, leaving 4 bases of the junction unmatched. Germline CDR1 and CDR2: LNHDA and SQIVND (reference sequence). CDR3 sequence: CASSPRTGSYNSPLHF. The CDR3 nucleotides read TGTGCCAGTAGTCCACGGACAGGGTCCTATAATTCACCCCTCCACTTT.

CDR3 sequence: CASSFHRETQYF. CDR3 nucleotide sequence: TGTGCCAGCAGCTTCCACCGGGAGACCCAGTACTTC. The chain carries TRBV11-2 and TRBJ2-5; D not certain. V lost 3 bases to trimming and J lost 5 bases, with 7 bases between them. Germline CDR1 and CDR2: SGHAT and FQNNGV. The CDR3 has 12 amino acids.

The chain uses TRBV6-5 and TRBJ1-2, with D uncertain. Germline loops: CDR1 MNHEY, CDR2 SVGAGI. V lost 11 bases, J lost 0 bases, and 10 bases lay in between. The CDR3 loop spans 12 amino acids. This chain's CDR3 is CAGETANYGYTF. CDR3 sequence (DNA): TGTGCCGGAGAGACGGCTAACTATGGCTACACCTTC.

The sample holds a few counts of this clone. V is TRBV7-9 and J is TRBJ1-3, with a possible D match to TRBD1 (5 bases). This CDR3 has 14 residues. V was cut by 0 bases and J by 2 bases, with 5 bases left in between. Germline assignment: CDR1 SEHNR and CDR2 FQNEAQ (reference sequence). In DNA, the CDR3 is TGTGCCAGCAGCTTAGCAGGGGCTGGAAACACCATATATTTT. This sequence encodes CASSLAGAGNTIYF. Looking up the rest from reference TRBV7-9 and TRBJ1-3 gives the full variable domain: DTGVSQNPRHKITKRGQNVTFRCDPISEHNRLYWYRQTLGQGPEFLTYFQNEAQLEKSRLLSDRFSAERPKGSFSTLEIQRTEQGDSAMYLCASSLAGAGNTIYFGEGSWLTVV.